Listed below are T cell receptor beta chains from one sample, sequenced in a study of long-term antiretroviral therapy in people with HIV. Data came from immunoSEQ multiplex PCR; TCRdb stores just in-frame clones and leaves some out. This sample has about 11,000 clones, with about 88% found just once. This sample comprised unsorted PBMCs, obtained around 7.2 years after starting antiretroviral therapy. These receptors originate from a man over 45 with HIV. Both conserved end residues are part of each CDR3. D genes are given only for firm matches. Rows may omit the clone size; those that give it use once, few, many or a size class.

CDR3: CSVGQGPFYTF
DNA: TGCAGCGTTGGACAGGGCCCGTTCTACACCTTC
V: TRBV29-1
size: -
D: TRBD1
J: TRBJ1-2

CDR3: CASSLSSYEQYF
DNA: TGTGCCAGCAGTCTCTCCTCCTACGAGCAGTACTTC
V: TRBV2
size: -
D: -
J: TRBJ2-7

CDR3: CASSFRGPNYEQYF
DNA: TGCGCCAGCAGCTTCAGGGGACCGAACTACGAGCAGTACTTC
V: TRBV5-1
size: -
D: -
J: TRBJ2-7

CDR3: CASSLPHASYEQYF
DNA: TGTGCCAGCAGCTTGCCCCACGCTTCCTACGAGCAGTACTTC
V: TRBV5-6
size: -
D: -
J: TRBJ2-7

CDR3: CASSLGVIEAFF
DNA: TGTGCCAGCAGTTTAGGGGTAATTGAAGCTTTCTTT
V: TRBV28
size: -
D: -
J: TRBJ1-1

CDR3: CASSLSKQGTGNTIYF
DNA: TGCGCCAGCAGCTTGTCCAAACAGGGGACTGGAAACACCATATATTTT
V: TRBV5-1
size: -
D: TRBD1
J: TRBJ1-3

CDR3: CASSIGEINQPQHF
DNA: TGTGCCAGTAGCATCGGGGAGATTAATCAGCCCCAGCATTTT
V: TRBV19
size: -
D: -
J: TRBJ1-5

CDR3: CASSQVPNTEAFF
DNA: TGTGCCAGCAGCCAGGTACCGAACACTGAAGCTTTCTTT
V: TRBV14
size: -
D: -
J: TRBJ1-1

CDR3: CASSDYRGSPGELFF
DNA: TGTGCCAGCAGCGACTACAGGGGATCCCCCGGGGAGCTGTTTTTT
V: TRBV9
size: few
D: TRBD1
J: TRBJ2-2

CDR3: CASSLPLGDTQYF
DNA: TGTGCCAGCAGCTTGCCCCTGGGAGATACGCAGTATTTT
V: TRBV5-4
size: -
D: -
J: TRBJ2-3

CDR3: CASSYMDSSSEQYF
DNA: TGTGCCAGCAGTTACATGGACAGCTCCTCCGAGCAGTACTTC
V: TRBV6-5
size: -
D: -
J: TRBJ2-7

CDR3: CASSQELASYEQYF
DNA: TGTGCCAGCAGCCAAGAACTGGCCTCCTACGAGCAGTACTTC
V: TRBV7-9
size: -
D: -
J: TRBJ2-7

CDR3: CASSGGLAGNEQFF
DNA: TGCGCCAGCAGTGGTGGACTAGCGGGGAATGAGCAGTTCTTC
V: TRBV10-2
size: once
D: TRBD2
J: TRBJ2-1

CDR3: CASSDWGGESQYF
DNA: TGTGCCAGCAGTGACTGGGGGGGCGAGTCACAGTATTTT
V: TRBV4-2
size: -
D: -
J: TRBJ2-3

CDR3: CASSLFEGGTYNEQFF
DNA: TGTGCCAGCAGCTTATTCGAGGGAGGGACCTACAATGAGCAGTTCTTC
V: TRBV7-9
size: -
D: TRBD2
J: TRBJ2-1

CDR3: CASSWGGGDGYEQYF
DNA: TGTGCCAGCAGTTGGGGTGGAGGGGACGGGTACGAGCAGTACTTC
V: TRBV6-5
size: -
D: -
J: TRBJ2-7